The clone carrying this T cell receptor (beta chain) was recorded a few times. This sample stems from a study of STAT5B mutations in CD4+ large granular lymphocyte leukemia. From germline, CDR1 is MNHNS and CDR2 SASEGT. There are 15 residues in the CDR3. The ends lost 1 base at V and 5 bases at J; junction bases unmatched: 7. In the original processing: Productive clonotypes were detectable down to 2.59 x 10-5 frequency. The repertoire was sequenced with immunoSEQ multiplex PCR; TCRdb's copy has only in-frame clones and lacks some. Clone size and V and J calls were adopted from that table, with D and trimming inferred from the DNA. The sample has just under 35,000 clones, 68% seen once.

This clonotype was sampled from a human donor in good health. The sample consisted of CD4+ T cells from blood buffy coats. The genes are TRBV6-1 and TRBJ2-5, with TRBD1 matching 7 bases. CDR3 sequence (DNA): TGTGCCAGCAGTGAAGGAGACAGGGTAGGGGAGACCCAGTACTTC. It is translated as CASSEGDRVGETQYF.